One and the same sample provided the 20 T cell receptor beta chains below, sequenced in a study of shared clonotypes between healthy human individuals. The table came from immunoSEQ multiplex PCR; TCRdb's copy has only in-frame clones and leaves some out. The table has roughly 1,500,000 clones, under 99% seen once; the top ten hold roughly 0.4%. Sequenced sample: naive CD4+ T cells sorted from blood. Sample subset: CD45RA+ positively selected. These receptors were taken from a man aged 25 to 40 in good health.

This clone was seen once. V and J are TRBV6-1 and TRBJ1-5; D is possibly TRBD1 (5 bases). The CDR3 length is 13 residues. The V gene lost 3 bases and the J gene lost 8 bases, with 11 bases spanning the gap. The germline V gene encodes CDR1 MNHNS and CDR2 SASEGT. Here the CDR3 DNA reads TGTGCCAGCAGTGAGGGGGTAAGGGAGCCCCAGCATTTT. This gives the protein CASSEGVREPQHF.

The chain joins TRBV5-1 to TRBJ2-3; the match to TRBD1 covers 7 bases. The CDR3 is made up of 16 amino acids. The V gene end was trimmed by 4 bases and the J gene end by 3 bases; junction bases not matched to a gene: 11. Germline V gene lookup returns CDR1 SGHRS and CDR2 YFSETQ. CDR3 in amino acids: CASSLQGLRGTDTQYF. In DNA form, the CDR3 reads TGCGCCAGCAGCCTACAGGGGCTCAGAGGTACAGATACGCAGTATTTT.

Note on this clone: This CDR3 is also generated by other DNA sequences in the sample. CDR3 bases: TGTGCCAGCAGCGTCACTAGCGGGCTATACAATGAGCAGTTCTTC. It specifies CASSVTSGLYNEQFF. The chain links TRBV9 to TRBJ2-1; TRBD2 aligns across 9 bases. This CDR3 has 15 residues. Germline loops: CDR1 SGDLS, CDR2 YYNGEE. J was trimmed by 4 bases and V by 2 bases; bases with no gene match: 4.

The V call is TRBV7-2, the J call TRBJ1-3; D not certain. Germline lookup yields CDR1 SGHTA and CDR2 FQGNSA. Trimming left V 3 bases short and J 4 bases short, with 4 bases between. CDR3 length: 12 amino acids. CDR3 loop: CASSLKGNTIYF. CDR3 in DNA: TGTGCCAGCAGCTTGAAGGGAAACACCATATATTTT.

This sequence joins TRBV7-3 and TRBJ2-3; D unresolved. The CDR3 contains 14 residues. Trimming took off 5 bases at V and 0 bases at J, with 9 bases between the two ends. The germline CDR1 and CDR2 sequences are SGHTA and FQGTGA. This chain's CDR3 is CASSRDISTDTQYF. The DNA for the CDR3 is TGTGCCAGCAGCCGCGACATTAGCACAGATACGCAGTATTTT.

The chain joins TRBV11-2 to TRBJ2-2; 13 bases are a match to TRBD2. V lost 8 bases and J lost 8; bases outside the gene matches: 8. In germline, CDR1 is SGHAT, CDR2 FQNNGV. CDR3 size: 15 residues. CDR3 sequence reads: CASGRLAGGAGELFF. CDR3 bases: TGTGCCAGCGGACGACTAGCGGGAGGAGCTGGGGAGCTGTTTTTT.

This chain joins TRBV2 and TRBJ2-7, with D perhaps TRBD2 (5 bases). There are 14 residues in the CDR3. Germline CDR1 SNHLY, CDR2 FYNNEI. Trimming stripped 5 bases from V and 2 bases from J, with 13 bases between. The CDR3 loop reads CASSLRATTYEQYF. The CDR3 DNA reads TGTGCCAGCAGTCTGCGGGCTACGACCTACGAGCAGTACTTC.

Here the CDR3 reads CAWNRPGLEYGYTF. CDR3 DNA: TGTGCCTGGAACCGTCCAGGGTTAGAGTATGGCTACACCTTC. This chain uses TRBV30 with TRBJ1-2; D may be TRBD1 (5 bases). Germline-derived CDR1 and CDR2 are GTSNPN and SVGIG (reference sequence). This CDR3 region has 14 residues. The ends were cut back, 4 bases at V and 5 bases at J, with 17 bases in the middle.

V usage is TRBV30 and J usage is TRBJ1-1; D not resolved. Trimming took 2 bases from V and 5 from J, leaving 6 bases between them. Looked up from germline, CDR1 is GTSNPN and CDR2 is SVGIG (reference sequence). The CDR3 spans 11 residues. The CDR3 bases are TGTGCCTGGAGTCCGGCAACTGAAGCTTTCTTT. Its translation: CAWSPATEAFF. The full variable domain, in which reference TRBV30 and TRBJ1-1 provide the parts outside the CDR3, is SQTIHQWPATLVQPVGSPLSLECTVEGTSNPNLYWYRQAAGRGLQLLFYSVGIGQISSEVPQNLSASRPQDRQFILSSKKLLLSDSGFYLCAWSPATEAFFGQGTRLTVV.

The rearrangement uses TRBV27 and TRBJ2-1; possibly TRBD1 for D (5 bases). This CDR3 contains 16 residues. In germline, CDR1 is MNHEY, CDR2 SMNVEV (reference sequence). Trimming took 8 bases from V and 0 from J, leaving 17 bases between them. The CDR3 nucleotides are TGTGCCAGCGTCCGGGTGGGGCTTAGCTCCTACAATGAGCAGTTCTTC. It yields the protein CASVRVGLSSYNEQFF.

The chain links TRBV28 to TRBJ2-1; TRBD2 matches 10 bases. With V trimmed by 6 bases and J by 13 bases, 9 bases remained unmatched. The length of the CDR3 is 13 residues. Looked up from germline, CDR1 is MDHEN and CDR2 is SYDVKM. The CDR3: CASRSGLAASQFF. CDR3 bases: TGTGCCAGCAGAAGCGGACTAGCGGCCTCCCAGTTCTTC.

On this clone: The same CDR3 also results from other DNA sequences found in this sample. The chain is built from TRBV18 and TRBJ2-7; the D is unclear. The V end was cut by 3 bases, the J end by 0 bases, with 12 bases between. CDR1 and CDR2 from the germline V gene are KGHSH and LQKENI. The length of the CDR3 is 15 residues. The CDR3 loop reads CASSPPGFSSYEQYF. As DNA, the CDR3 is TGTGCCAGCTCACCTCCCGGGTTTAGCTCCTACGAGCAGTACTTC.

V and J are TRBV28 and TRBJ1-2, with no clear D. Germline V gives CDR1 MDHEN, CDR2 SYDVKM. V gave up 4 bases and J gave up 7 bases, with 10 bases separating them. This CDR3 comprises 12 residues. CDR3 sequence (DNA): TGTGCCAGCAGTTATCGTAAATCTGGCTACACCTTC. Protein: CASSYRKSGYTF.

The V gene is TRBV5-4, the J gene TRBJ2-1; the match to TRBD2 covers 12 bases. Germline CDR1 SGHNT, CDR2 YYREEE (reference sequence). The CDR3 length is 17 residues. The ends lost 3 bases at V and 7 bases at J; junction bases unmatched: 11. The CDR3 nucleotides are TGTGCCAGCAGCTCATCCGCTAGCGGGAGGGCAATAAATGAGCAGTTCTTC. Its protein is CASSSSASGRAINEQFF.

The rearrangement joins TRBV7-2 to TRBJ2-7; 12 nucleotides agree with TRBD2. Germline V gives CDR1 SGHTA, CDR2 FQGNSA. The J segment lost 6 bases and the V segment lost 1 base, leaving 7 bases of the junction unmatched. CDR3 length: 16 residues. CDR3: CASSLEWGLAGFEQYF. The CDR3 DNA reads as TGTGCCAGCAGCTTAGAGTGGGGACTAGCGGGTTTCGAGCAGTACTTC.

The V and J genes are TRBV10-3 and TRBJ2-2; D is perhaps TRBD1 (5 bases). The CDR3 runs to 14 residues. Germline V CDR1 and CDR2: ENHRY, SYGVKD. Trimming shortened V by 6 bases and J by 6 bases, and 14 bases separated the two germline ends. The CDR3 nucleotides read TGTGCCATCAGGCCAGGGATAGAGCCCGGGGAGCTGTTTTTT. Amino acid sequence: CAIRPGIEPGELFF.

This chain uses TRBV27 with TRBJ1-1; the match to TRBD1 covers 11 bases. After removal of 2 bases from V and 4 bases from J, the junction contained 6 bases not matched to a gene. CDR3 length equals 16 residues. CDR1 and CDR2 from the germline V gene are MNHEY and SMNVEV (reference sequence). CDR3 DNA: TGTGCCAGCAGTTTAAGGGACAGGGGGTCACCCACTGAAGCTTTCTTT. This codes for CASSLRDRGSPTEAFF.

V gene TRBV2 combines with J gene TRBJ1-5; D perhaps matches TRBD1 (5 bases). CDR3 length: 13 residues. The V gene lost 4 bases and the J gene lost 6 bases, with 10 bases spanning the gap. Germline CDR1 and CDR2: SNHLY and FYNNEI. The CDR3 spells CASSAPGSQPQHF. The CDR3 DNA sequence: TGTGCCAGCAGTGCCCCAGGGAGTCAGCCCCAGCATTTT.

Concerning this clone: The identical CDR3 is also encoded by other nucleotide sequences in the sample. The chain has TRBV7-8 and TRBJ1-2, with D unresolved. Germline CDR1 and CDR2: SGHVS and FQNEAQ. V was shortened by 1 base and J by 7 bases, with 10 bases between the two germline ends. The CDR3 runs to 13 residues. The CDR3 reads CASSLGGSRGYTF. The CDR3 DNA reads TGTGCCAGCAGCTTAGGCGGGTCCCGTGGCTACACCTTC.

This sequence joins TRBV7-2 and TRBJ2-7, with TRBD2 matching over 7 bases. The ends lost 3 bases at V and 4 bases at J; junction bases unmatched: 9. The CDR3 length is 15 residues. Germline V gives CDR1 SGHTA, CDR2 FQGNSA. CDR3 DNA: TGTGCCAGCAGCTTTTCTAGCGGAGACCGATACGAGCAGTACTTC. Translation gives CASSFSSGDRYEQYF.